Sequencing of this T cell receptor (beta chain) was carried out in a study of graft-versus-host responses after intestinal transplantation. For the study at large: Once they had received anti-thymocyte globulin induction, all recipients took tacrolimus and steroids for approximately 3 years. Study-wide findings and caveats: In recipient marrow, GvH clones were found, and some appeared first in ileum or blood.

Profiling relied on immunoSEQ multiplex PCR, and the TCRdb table lists in-frame clones only, not all of them. The profile shows 21,000 or so clones, about 60% of them singletons. CDR1 and CDR2 (germline): LNHDA, SQIVND (reference sequence). V shed 3 bases, J shed 4 bases, and the junction held 8 bases outside the gene matches. The length of the CDR3 is 16 residues. Here the sequenced sample was alloreactive CD4+ T cells from a mixed lymphocyte reaction culture, taken before intestinal transplant. Subset in this sample: CFSE-low proliferating T cells sorted from approximately six-day pre-transplant mixed lymphocyte reaction (GvH or HvG direction). This sequence originates from a human patient who received an intestinal transplant. V usage is TRBV19 and J usage is TRBJ1-3; TRBD1 aligns across 8 bases. Written as DNA, the CDR3 is TGTGCCAGTAGTATTCTATGGACAGGGAAAGGAAACACCATATATTTT. Its translation: CASSILWTGKGNTIYF.